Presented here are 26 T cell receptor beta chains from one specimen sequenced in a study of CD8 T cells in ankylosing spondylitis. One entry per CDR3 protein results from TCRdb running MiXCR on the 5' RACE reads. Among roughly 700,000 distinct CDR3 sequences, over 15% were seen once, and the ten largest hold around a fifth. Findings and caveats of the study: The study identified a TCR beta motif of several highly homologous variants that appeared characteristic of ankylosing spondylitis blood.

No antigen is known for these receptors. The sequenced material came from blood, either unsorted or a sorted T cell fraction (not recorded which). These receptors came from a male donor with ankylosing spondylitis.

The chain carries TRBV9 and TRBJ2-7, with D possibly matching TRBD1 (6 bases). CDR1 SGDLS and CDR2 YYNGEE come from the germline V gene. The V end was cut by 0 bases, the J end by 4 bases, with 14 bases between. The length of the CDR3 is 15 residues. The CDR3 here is CASSVDGTRGYEQYF. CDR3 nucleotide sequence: TGTGCCAGCAGCGTAGACGGGACAAGGGGGTACGAGCAGTACTTC.

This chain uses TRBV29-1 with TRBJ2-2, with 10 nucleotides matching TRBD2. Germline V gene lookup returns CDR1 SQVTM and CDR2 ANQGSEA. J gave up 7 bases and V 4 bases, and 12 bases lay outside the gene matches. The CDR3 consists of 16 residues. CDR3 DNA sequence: TGCAGCGTTGGTGGTAGCGGGGGGCTCATGAGCGGGGAGCTGTTTTTT. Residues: CSVGGSGGLMSGELFF.

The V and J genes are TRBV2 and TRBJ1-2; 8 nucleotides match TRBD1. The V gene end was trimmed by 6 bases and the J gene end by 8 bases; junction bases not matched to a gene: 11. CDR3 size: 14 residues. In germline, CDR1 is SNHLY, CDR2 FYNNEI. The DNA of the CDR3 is TGTGCCAGCAGGGGACAGGTAGCGTCCGGAGGCTACACCTTC. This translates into CASRGQVASGGYTF.

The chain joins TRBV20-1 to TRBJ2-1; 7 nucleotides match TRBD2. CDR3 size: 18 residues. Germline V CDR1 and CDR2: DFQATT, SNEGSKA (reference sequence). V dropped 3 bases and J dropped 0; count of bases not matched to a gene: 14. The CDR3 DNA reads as TGCAGTGCTAGCGGGATCCATGGACTAGAGGGCTCCTACAATGAGCAGTTCTTC. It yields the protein CSASGIHGLEGSYNEQFF.

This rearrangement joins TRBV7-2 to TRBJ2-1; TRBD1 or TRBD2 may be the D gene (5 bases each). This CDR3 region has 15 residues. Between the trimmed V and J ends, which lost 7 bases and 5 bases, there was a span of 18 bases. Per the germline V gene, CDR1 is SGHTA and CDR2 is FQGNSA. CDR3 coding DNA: TGTGCCAGCACCAAATCGAGGGCAGGGAACAATGAGCAGTTCTTC. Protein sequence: CASTKSRAGNNEQFF.

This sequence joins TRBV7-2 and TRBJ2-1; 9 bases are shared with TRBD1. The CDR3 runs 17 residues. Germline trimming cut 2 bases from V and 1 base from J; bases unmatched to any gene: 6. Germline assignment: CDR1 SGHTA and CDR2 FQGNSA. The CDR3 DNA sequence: TGTGCCAGCAGCTTATACGGGACAGGGTATTCCTACAATGAGCAGTTCTTC. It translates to CASSLYGTGYSYNEQFF.

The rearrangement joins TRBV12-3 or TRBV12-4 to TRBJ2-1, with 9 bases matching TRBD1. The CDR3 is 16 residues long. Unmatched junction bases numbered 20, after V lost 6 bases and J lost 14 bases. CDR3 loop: CASSPGDSTGGFQEFF. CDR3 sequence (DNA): TGTGCCAGCAGCCCAGGGGACTCGACAGGGGGGTTTCAAGAGTTCTTC.

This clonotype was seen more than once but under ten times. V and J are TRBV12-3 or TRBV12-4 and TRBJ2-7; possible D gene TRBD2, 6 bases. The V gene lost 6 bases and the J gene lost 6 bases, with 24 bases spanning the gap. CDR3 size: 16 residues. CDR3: CASSPGTLQIKAEQYF. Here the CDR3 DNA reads TGTGCCAGCAGCCCCGGGACTCTTCAAATCAAGGCCGAGCAGTACTTC.

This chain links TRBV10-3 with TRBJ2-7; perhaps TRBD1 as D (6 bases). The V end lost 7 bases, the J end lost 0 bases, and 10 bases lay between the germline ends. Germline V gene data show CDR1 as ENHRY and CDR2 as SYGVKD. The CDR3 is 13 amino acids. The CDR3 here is CAITQGSSYEQYF. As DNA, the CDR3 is TGTGCCATCACCCAGGGGAGCTCCTACGAGCAGTACTTC.

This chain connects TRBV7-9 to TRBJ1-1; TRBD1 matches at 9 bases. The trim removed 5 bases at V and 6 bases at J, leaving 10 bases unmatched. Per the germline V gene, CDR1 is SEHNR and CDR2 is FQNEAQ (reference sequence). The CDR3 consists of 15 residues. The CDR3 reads CASSGRDREFSEAFF. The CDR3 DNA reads TGTGCCAGCAGCGGCCGGGACAGGGAATTCTCTGAAGCTTTCTTT. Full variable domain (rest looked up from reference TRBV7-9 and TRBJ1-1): DTGVSQNPRHKITKRGQNVTFRCDPISEHNRLYWYRQTLGQGPEFLTYFQNEAQLEKSRLLSDRFSAERPKGSFSTLEIQRTEQGDSAMYLCASSGRDREFSEAFFGQGTRLTVV.

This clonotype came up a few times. The CDR3 region is CASSPRAGARTDTQYF. CDR3 DNA: TGTGCCAGCAGCCCACGAGCGGGGGCCCGCACAGATACGCAGTATTTT. This sequence joins TRBV11-2 and TRBJ2-3, with 8 bases identical to TRBD2. The trim removed 5 bases at V and 1 base at J, leaving 8 bases unmatched. The CDR3 sequence is 16 residues long. Per the germline V gene, CDR1 is SGHAT and CDR2 is FQNNGV.

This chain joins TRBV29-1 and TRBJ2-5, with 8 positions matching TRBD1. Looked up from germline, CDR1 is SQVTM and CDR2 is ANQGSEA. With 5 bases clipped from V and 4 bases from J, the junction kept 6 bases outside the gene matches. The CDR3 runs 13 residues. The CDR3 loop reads CSVLSRGLETQYF. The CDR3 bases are TGCAGCGTTCTAAGCAGGGGGCTAGAGACCCAGTACTTC.

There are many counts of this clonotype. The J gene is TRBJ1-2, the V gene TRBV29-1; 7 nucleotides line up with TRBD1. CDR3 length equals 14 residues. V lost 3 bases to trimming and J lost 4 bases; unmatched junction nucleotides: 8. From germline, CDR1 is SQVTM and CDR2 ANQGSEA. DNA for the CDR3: TGCAGCGTTGAGCCGGGACAGAATGTCTATGGCTACACCTTC. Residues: CSVEPGQNVYGYTF.

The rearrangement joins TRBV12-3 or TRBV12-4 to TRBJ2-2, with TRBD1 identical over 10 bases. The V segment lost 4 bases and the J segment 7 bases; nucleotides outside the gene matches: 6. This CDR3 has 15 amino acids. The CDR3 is CASSSTGGAHGELFF. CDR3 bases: TGTGCCAGCAGTTCGACAGGGGGCGCTCACGGGGAGCTGTTTTTT.

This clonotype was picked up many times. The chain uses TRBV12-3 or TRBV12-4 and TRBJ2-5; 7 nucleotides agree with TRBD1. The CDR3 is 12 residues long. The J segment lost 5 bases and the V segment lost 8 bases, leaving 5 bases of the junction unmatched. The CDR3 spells CASGTVPETQYF. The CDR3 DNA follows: TGTGCCAGCGGGACAGTCCCGGAGACCCAGTACTTC.

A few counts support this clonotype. CDR3 in DNA: TGCAGTGCCCCCGGGGGGGTGACCTACGAGCAGTACTTC. Translated, it gives CSAPGGVTYEQYF. The rearrangement uses TRBV20-1 and TRBJ2-7; 8 positions agree with TRBD2. Trimming took 6 bases from V and 2 from J; bases not matched to a gene: 6. This CDR3 contains 13 residues. Germline V CDR1 and CDR2: DFQATT, SNEGSKA (reference sequence).

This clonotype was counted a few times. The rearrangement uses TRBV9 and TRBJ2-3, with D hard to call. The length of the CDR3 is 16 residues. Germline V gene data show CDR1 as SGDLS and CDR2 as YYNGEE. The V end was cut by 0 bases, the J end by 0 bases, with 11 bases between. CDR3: CASSVGAGGSTDTQYF. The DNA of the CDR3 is TGTGCCAGCAGCGTAGGAGCTGGTGGAAGCACAGATACGCAGTATTTT.

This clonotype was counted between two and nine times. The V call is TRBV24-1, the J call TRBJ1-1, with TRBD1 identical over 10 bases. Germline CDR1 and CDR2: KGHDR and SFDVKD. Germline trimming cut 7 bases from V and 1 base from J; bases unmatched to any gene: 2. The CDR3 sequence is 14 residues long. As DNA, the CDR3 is TGTGCCACCAGAGGGACAGGGGCGAACACTGAAGCTTTCTTT. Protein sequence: CATRGTGANTEAFF.

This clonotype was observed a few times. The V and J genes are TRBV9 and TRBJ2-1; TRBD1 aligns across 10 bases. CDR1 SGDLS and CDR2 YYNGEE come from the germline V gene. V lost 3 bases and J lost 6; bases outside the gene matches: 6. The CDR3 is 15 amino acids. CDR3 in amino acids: CASSAGQGSGNEQFF. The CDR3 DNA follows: TGTGCCAGCAGCGCGGGACAGGGGAGTGGCAATGAGCAGTTCTTC.

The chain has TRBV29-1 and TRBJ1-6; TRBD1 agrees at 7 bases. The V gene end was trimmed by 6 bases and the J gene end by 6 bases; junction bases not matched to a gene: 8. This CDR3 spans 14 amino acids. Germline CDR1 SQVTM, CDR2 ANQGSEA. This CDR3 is CSVRTGDVNSPLHF. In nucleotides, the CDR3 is TGCAGCGTCCGTACAGGGGACGTTAATTCACCCCTCCACTTT.

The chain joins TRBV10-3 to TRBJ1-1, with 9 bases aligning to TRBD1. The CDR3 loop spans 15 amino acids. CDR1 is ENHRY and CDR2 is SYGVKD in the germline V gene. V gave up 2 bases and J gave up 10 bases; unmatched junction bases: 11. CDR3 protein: CAISETSGTGLLAFF. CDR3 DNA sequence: TGTGCCATCAGTGAGACCTCCGGGACAGGGTTGTTAGCTTTCTTT.

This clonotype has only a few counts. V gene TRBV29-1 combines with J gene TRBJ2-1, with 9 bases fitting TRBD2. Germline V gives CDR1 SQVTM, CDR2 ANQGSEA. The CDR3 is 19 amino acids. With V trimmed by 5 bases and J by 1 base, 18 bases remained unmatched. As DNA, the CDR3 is TGCAGCGTTCCGAATGTAGGGCTAGCGGGATCACCTTCCTACAATGAGCAGTTCTTC. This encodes CSVPNVGLAGSPSYNEQFF.

In nucleotides, the CDR3 is TGTGCCAGCACCGGGACAGGGGACAATGAGCAGTTCTTC. Protein: CASTGTGDNEQFF. The gene calls are TRBV27 and TRBJ2-1, with 10 bases that match TRBD1. The CDR3 length is 13 residues. V was pared by 7 bases and J by 5 bases, with 2 bases of the junction left unmatched. Germline V lookup: CDR1 MNHEY, CDR2 SMNVEV (reference sequence).

The CDR3 bases are TGTGCCAGCAGCGGTAGCGGGAGCTCCTACGAGCAGTACTTC. Its protein is CASSGSGSSYEQYF. V usage is TRBV7-8 and J usage is TRBJ2-7, with 9 positions matching TRBD2. Trimming cost V 5 bases and J 0 bases; bases outside gene matches: 2. The CDR3 is 14 residues long. Germline values: CDR1 SGHVS, CDR2 FQNEAQ.

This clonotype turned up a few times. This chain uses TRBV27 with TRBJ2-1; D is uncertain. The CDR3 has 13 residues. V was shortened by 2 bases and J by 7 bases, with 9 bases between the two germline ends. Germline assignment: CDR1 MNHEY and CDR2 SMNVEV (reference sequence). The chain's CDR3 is CASSLDPQNEQFF. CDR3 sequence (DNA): TGTGCCAGCAGTTTAGACCCCCAGAATGAGCAGTTCTTC.

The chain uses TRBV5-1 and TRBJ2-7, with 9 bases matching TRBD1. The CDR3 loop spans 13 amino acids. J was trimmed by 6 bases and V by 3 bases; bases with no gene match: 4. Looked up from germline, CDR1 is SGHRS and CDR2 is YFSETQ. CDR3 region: CASSWEQGAEQYF. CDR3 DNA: TGCGCCAGCAGCTGGGAACAGGGGGCCGAGCAGTACTTC.